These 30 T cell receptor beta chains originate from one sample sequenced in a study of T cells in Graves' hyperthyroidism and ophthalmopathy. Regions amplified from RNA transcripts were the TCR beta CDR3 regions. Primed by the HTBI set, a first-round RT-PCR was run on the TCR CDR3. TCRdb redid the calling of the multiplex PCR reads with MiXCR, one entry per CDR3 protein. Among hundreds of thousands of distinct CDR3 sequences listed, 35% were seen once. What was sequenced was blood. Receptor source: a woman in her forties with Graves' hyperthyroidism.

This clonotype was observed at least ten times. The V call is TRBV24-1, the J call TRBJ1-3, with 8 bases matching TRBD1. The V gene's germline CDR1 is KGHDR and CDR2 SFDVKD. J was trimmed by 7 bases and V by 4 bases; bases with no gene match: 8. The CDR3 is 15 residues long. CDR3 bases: TGTGCCACCAGTGACACCGGGACAGGAATGAACACCATATATTTT. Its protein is CATSDTGTGMNTIYF.

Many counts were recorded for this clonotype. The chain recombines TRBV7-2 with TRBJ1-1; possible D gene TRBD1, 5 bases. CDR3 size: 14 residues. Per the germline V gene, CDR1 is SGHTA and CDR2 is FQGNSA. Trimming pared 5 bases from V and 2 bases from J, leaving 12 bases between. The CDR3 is CASSRLGANTEAFF. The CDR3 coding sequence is TGTGCCAGCAGCCGTCTCGGGGCAAACACTGAAGCTTTCTTT.

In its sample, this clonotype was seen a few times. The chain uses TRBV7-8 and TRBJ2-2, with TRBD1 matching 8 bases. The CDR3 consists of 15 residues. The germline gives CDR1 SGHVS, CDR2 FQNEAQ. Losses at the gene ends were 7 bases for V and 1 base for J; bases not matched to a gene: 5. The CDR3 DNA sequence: TGTGCCAGCATCAGAGGACAGGGGAACACCGGGGAGCTGTTTTTT. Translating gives CASIRGQGNTGELFF.

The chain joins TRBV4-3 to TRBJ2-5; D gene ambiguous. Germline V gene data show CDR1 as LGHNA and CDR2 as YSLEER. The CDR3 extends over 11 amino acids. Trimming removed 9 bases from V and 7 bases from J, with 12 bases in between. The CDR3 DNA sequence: TGCGCCAGAAAAGGGCTCGGGACCCAGTACTTC. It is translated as CARKGLGTQYF.

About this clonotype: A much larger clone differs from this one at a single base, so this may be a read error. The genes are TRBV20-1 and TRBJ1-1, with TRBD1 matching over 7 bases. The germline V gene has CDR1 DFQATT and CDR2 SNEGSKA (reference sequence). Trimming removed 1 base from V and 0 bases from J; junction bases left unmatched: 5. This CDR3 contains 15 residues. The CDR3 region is CSARGQGGMNTEAFF. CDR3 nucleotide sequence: TGCAGTGCTAGAGGGCAAGGGGGCATGAACACTGAAGCTTTCTTT.

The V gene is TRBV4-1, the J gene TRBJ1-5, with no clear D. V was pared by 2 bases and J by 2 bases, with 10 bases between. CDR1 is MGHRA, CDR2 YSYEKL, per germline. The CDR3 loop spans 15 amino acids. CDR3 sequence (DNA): TGCGCCAGCAGCCAAAGGCCTAGGGGCAATCAGCCCCAGCATTTT. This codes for CASSQRPRGNQPQHF.

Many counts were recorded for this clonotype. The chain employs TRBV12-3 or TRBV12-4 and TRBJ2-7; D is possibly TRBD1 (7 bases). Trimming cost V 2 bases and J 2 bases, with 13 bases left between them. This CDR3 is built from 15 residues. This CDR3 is CASSLPTGRTYEQYF. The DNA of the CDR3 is TGTGCCAGCAGTTTACCGACAGGGAGGACCTACGAGCAGTACTTC.

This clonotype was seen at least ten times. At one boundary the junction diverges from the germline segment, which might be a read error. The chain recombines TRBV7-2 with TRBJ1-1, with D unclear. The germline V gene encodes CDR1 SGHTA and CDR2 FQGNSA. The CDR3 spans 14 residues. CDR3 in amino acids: CASSLERMNTEAFF. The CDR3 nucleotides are TGCGCCAGCAGCTTGGAACGGATGAACACTGAAGCTTTCTTT.

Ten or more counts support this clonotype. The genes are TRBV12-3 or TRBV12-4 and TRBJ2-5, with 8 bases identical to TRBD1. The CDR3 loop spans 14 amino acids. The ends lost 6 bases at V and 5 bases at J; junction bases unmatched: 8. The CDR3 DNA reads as TGTGCCAGCAGGCTCGGACAGGGCTCCGAGACCCAGTACTTC. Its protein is CASRLGQGSETQYF.

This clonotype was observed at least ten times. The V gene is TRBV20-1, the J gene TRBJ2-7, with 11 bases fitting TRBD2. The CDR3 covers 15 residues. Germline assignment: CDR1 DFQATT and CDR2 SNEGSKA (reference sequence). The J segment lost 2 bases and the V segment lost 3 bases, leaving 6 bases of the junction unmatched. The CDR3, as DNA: TGCAGTGCTAGCAAAGGGACTAGCGGACCCTACGAGCAGTACTTC. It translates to CSASKGTSGPYEQYF.

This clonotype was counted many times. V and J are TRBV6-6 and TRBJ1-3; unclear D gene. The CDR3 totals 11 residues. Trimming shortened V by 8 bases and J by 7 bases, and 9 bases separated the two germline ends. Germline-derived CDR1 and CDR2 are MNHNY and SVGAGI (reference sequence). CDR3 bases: TGTGCCAGCGAGACGGGGAACACCATATATTTT. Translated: CASETGNTIYF.

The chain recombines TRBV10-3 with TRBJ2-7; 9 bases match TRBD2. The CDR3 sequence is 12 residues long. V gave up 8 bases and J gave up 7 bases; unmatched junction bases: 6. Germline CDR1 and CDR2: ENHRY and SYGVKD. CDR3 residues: CAILTSGREQYF. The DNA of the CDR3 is TGTGCCATCCTCACTAGCGGGCGGGAGCAGTACTTC.

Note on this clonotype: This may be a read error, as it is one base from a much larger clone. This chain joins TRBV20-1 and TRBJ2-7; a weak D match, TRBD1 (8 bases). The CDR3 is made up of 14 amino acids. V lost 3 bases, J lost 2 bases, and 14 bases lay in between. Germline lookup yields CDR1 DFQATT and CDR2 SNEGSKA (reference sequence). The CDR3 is CSASGTGGAYEQYF. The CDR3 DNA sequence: TGCAGTGCTAGCGGAACAGGGGGGGCCTACGAGCAGTACTTC.

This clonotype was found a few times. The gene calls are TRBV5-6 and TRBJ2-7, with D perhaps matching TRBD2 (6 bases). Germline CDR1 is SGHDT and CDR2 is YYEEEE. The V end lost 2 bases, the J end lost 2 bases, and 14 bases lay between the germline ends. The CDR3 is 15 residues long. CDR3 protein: CASSFQGLTPYEQYF. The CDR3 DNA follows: TGTGCCAGCAGCTTTCAGGGACTGACTCCCTACGAGCAGTACTTC. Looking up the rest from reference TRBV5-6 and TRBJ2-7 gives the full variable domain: DAGVTQSPTHLIKTRGQQVTLRCSPKSGHDTVSWYQQALGQGPQFIFQYYEEEERQRGNFPDRFSGHQFPNYSSELNVNALLLGDSALYLCASSFQGLTPYEQYFGPGTRLTVT.

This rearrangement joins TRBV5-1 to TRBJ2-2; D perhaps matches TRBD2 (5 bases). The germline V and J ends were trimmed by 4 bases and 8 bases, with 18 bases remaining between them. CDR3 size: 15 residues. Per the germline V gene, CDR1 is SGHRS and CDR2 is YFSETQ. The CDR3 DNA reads TGCGCCAGCAGCGGGGAGACTGCGACCTGGGGGGAGCTGTTTTTT. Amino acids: CASSGETATWGELFF.

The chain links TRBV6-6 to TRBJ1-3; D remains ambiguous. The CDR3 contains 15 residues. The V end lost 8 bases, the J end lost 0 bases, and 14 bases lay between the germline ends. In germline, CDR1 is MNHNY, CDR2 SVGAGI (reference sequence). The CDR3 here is CASERVSISGNTIYF. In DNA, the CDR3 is TGTGCCAGCGAACGCGTCAGTATCTCTGGAAACACCATATATTTT.

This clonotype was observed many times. The CDR3 sequence is CASSELSKGPESSGNTIYF. The CDR3 DNA reads TGTGCCAGCAGTGAATTGTCCAAGGGGCCCGAAAGCTCTGGAAACACCATATATTTT. This chain links TRBV25-1 with TRBJ1-3, with a possible D match to TRBD1 (5 bases). Trimming shortened V by 1 base and J by 0 bases, and 19 bases separated the two germline ends. In germline, CDR1 is MGHDK, CDR2 SYGVNS. This CDR3 spans 19 amino acids.

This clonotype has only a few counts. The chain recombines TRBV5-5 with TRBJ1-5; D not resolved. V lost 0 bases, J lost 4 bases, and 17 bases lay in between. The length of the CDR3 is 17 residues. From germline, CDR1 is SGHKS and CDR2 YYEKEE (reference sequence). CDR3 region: CASSLGHKRTGNQPQHF. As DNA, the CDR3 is TGTGCCAGCAGCTTGGGGCACAAAAGGACGGGTAATCAGCCCCAGCATTTT. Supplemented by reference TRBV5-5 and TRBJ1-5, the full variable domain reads DAGVTQSPTHLIKTRGQQVTLRCSPISGHKSVSWYQQVLGQGPQFIFQYYEKEERGRGNFPDRFSARQFPNYSSELNVNALLLGDSALYLCASSLGHKRTGNQPQHFGDGTRLSIL.

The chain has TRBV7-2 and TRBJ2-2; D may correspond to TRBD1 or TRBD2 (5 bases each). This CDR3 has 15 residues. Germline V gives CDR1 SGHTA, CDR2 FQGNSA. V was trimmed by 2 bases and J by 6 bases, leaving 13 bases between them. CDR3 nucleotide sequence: TGTGCCAGCAGCTTAAGGGACCGAGATCCCGGGGAGCTGTTTTTT. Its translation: CASSLRDRDPGELFF.

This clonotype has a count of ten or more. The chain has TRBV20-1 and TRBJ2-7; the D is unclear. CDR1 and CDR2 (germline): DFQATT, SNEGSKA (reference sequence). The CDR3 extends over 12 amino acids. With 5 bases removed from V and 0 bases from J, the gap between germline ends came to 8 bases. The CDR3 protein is CSARVRSYEQYF. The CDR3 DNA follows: TGCAGTGCTCGGGTCCGCTCCTACGAGCAGTACTTC.

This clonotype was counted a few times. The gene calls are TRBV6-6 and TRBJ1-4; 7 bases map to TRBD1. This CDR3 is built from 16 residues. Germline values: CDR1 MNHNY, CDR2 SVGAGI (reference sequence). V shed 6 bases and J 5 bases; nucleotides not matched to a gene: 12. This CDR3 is CASRPGWKGANEKLFF. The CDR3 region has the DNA TGTGCCAGCAGGCCGGGTTGGAAGGGGGCAAATGAAAAACTGTTTTTT.

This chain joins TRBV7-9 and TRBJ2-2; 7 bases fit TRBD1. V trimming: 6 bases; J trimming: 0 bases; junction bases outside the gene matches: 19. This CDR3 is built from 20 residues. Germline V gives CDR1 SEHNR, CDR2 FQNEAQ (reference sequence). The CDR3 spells CASSLEPGQSFGANTGELFF. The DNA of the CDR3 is TGTGCCAGCAGTCTCGAGCCGGGACAGTCTTTTGGCGCGAACACCGGGGAGCTGTTTTTT.

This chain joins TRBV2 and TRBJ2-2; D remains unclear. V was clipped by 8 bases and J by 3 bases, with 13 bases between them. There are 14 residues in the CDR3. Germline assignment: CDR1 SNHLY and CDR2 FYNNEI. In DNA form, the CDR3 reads TGTGCCAGCGTCCGGGTTAGGGACACCGGGGAGCTGTTTTTT. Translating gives CASVRVRDTGELFF.

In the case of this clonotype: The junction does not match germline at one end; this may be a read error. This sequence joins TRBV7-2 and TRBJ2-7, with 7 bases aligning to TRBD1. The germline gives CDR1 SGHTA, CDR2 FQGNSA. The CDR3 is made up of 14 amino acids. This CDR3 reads CASSHRDRDREQYF. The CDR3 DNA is TGCGCCAGCAGTCACCGGGACAGAGATCGCGAGCAGTACTTC.

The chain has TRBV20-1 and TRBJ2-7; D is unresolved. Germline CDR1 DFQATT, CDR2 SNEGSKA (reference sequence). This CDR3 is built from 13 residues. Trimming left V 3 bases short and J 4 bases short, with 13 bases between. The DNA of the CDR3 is TGCAGTGCTAGCTGGGCCGGAGCTTACGAGCAGTACTTC. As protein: CSASWAGAYEQYF.

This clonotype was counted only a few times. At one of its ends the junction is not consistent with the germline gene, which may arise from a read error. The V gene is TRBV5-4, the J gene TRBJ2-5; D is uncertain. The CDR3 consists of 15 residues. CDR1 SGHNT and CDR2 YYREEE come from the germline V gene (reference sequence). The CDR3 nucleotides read TGCGCCAGCAGCCAGCTGGGGTTGGATCACGAGACCCAGTACTTC. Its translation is CASSQLGLDHETQYF.

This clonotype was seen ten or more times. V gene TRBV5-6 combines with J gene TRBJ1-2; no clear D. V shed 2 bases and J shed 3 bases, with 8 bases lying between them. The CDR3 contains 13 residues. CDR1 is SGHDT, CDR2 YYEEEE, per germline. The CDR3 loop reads CASSFDLDYGYTF. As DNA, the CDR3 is TGTGCCAGCAGCTTTGATCTGGACTATGGCTACACCTTC.

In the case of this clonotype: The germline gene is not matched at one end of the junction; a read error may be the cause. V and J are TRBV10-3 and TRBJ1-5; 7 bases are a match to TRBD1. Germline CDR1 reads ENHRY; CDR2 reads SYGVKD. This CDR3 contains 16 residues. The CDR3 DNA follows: TGTGCCAGCAGTCGAACAGGGGCGGGATCCAATCAGCCCCAGCATTTT. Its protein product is CASSRTGAGSNQPQHF.

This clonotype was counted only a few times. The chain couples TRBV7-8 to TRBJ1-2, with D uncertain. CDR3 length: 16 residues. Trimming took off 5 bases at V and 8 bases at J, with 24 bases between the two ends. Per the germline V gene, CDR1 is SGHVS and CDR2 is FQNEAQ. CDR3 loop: CASSLVRDQSPRGYTF. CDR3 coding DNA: TGTGCCAGCAGCCTAGTCCGGGATCAGAGTCCTCGCGGCTACACCTTC. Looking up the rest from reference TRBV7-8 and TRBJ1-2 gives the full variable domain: GAGVSQSPRYKVAKRGQDVALRCDPISGHVSLFWYQQALGQGPEFLTYFQNEAQLDKSGLPSDRFFAERPEGSVSTLKIQRTQQEDSAVYLCASSLVRDQSPRGYTFGSGTRLTVV.

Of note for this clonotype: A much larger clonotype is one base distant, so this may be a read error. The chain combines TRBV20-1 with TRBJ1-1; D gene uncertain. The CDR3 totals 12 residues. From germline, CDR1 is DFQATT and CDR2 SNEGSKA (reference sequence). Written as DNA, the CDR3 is TGCAGTGCTCCCGAAGTAGAGGGCCTGGCTCTCTTT. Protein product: CSAPEVEGLALF.